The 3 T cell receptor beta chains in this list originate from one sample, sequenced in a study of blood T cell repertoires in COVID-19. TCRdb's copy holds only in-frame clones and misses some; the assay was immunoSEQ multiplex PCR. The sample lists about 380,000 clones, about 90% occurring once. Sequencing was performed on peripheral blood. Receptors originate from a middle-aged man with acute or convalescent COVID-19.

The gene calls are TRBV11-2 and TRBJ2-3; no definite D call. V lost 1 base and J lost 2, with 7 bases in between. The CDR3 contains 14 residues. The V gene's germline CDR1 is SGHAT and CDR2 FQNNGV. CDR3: CASSLVGSTDTQYF. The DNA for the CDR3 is TGTGCCAGCAGCTTAGTGGGCTCCACAGATACGCAGTATTTT. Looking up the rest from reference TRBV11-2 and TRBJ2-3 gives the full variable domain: EAGVAQSPRYKIIEKRQSVAFWCNPISGHATLYWYQQILGQGPKLLIQFQNNGVVDDSQLPKDRFSAERLKGVDSTLKIQPAKLEDSAVYLCASSLVGSTDTQYFGPGTRLTVL.

In DNA, the CDR3 is TGTGCCAGCAGTTCCGGAACGGGTCAGCCCCAGCATTTT. Protein product: CASSSGTGQPQHF. The chain has TRBV6-6 and TRBJ1-5, with no clear D. Germline values: CDR1 MNHNY, CDR2 SVGAGI (reference sequence). Trimming took 4 bases from V and 6 from J, leaving 10 bases between them. The length of the CDR3 is 13 residues.

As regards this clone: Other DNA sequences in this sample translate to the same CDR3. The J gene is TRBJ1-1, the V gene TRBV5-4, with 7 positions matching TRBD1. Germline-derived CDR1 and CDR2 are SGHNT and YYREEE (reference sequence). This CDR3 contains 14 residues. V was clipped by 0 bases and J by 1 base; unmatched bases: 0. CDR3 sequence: CASSLDRGNTEAFF. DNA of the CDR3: TGTGCCAGCAGCTTGGACAGGGGGAACACTGAAGCTTTCTTT.